These T cell receptor beta chains were read from a single sample in a study of shared clonotypes between healthy human individuals. Assay: immunoSEQ multiplex PCR; the TCRdb copy retains only in-frame clones and omits some. Of a few million clones in the sample, 90% to 95% were seen once. The sample consisted of naive CD4+ T cells from PBMCs. These TCRs come from a man between 18 and 29 years old in good health. Some clones in this sample may be carry-over from other donors' samples. The CDR3 runs from the conserved cysteine through the conserved F or W. Fields, in order: V gene, CDR3 length, CDR3 protein.

TRBV4-3,14,CASSRTDGRDTQYF
TRBV2,15,CASNIVAGLTDTQYF
TRBV7-8,12,CASASYQETQYF
TRBV7-9,15,CASTHWGDSSYEQYF
TRBV14,14,CASRKGGSSYEQYF
TRBV2,16,CASSDRRGSLGNTIYF
TRBV5-1,16,CASSLVPDPGNTEAFF
TRBV5-1,12,CASAPGVDTQYF
TRBV9,13,CASSVASWNEQFF
TRBV6-5,14,CASSRGGAGETQYF
TRBV7-9,12,CASSAIKGGYTF
TRBV27,16,CASSGMGTGALYGYTF
TRBV4-3,17,CASSQDRPSGSYYEQYF
TRBV19,17,CASSSPPQGARNTEAFF
TRBV14,18,CASSPRLLQPNSYNEQFF
TRBV30,15,CAWNEGRGAGKKLFF
TRBV5-6,15,CASSQGGRKNTEAFF
TRBV9,16,CASSVGPSPNTGELFF
TRBV7-2,14,CASSVDIGPYGYTF
TRBV28,16,CASSLPPLGGRQPQHF
TRBV5-1,16,CASSLEARGHGTEAFF
TRBV7-8,16,CASSLSGTRDTQPQHF
TRBV2,14,CASSEVRRGGEAFF
TRBV5-6,13,CASSQTGTHVQYF
TRBV2,13,CASRYFSEETQYF
TRBV19,14,CASSPGTSTGELFF
TRBV9,14,CASSPGTRQNIQYF
TRBV28,12,CASNPDGDTQYF
TRBV28,14,CASILGPGNQPQHF
TRBV9,17,CASSPPIGGAGTDTQYF
TRBV5-5,17,CASSLGVAGLSYNEQFF
TRBV5-1,15,CASSLDWTSNYGYTF
TRBV5-4,15,CASSLRSGSYNEQFF
TRBV10-1,13,CASSDSGPGELFF
TRBV2,14,CASSGQGAGEKLFF
TRBV5-6,11,CASSLRAEAFF
TRBV7-2,15,CASSVGQGALYEQYF
TRBV5-1,14,CASSLMIFNSPLHF
TRBV29-1,13,CSVEEGGTYEQYF
TRBV18,15,CASSLGLADTDTQYF
TRBV27,17,CASSALASTAFSYEQYF
TRBV18,13,CASSPLVGATQFF
TRBV15,15,CATSLTTGTAYEQYF
TRBV18,15,CASSPSADGNGEQFF
TRBV25-1,17,CASSDSPGQAAKNIQYF
TRBV9,18,CASSGPGRRGQGTYEQYF
TRBV28,15,CASRGQAANTGELFF